This entry lists 19 T cell receptor beta chains sequenced from one sample in a study of blood T cell repertoires in COVID-19 (dated by TCRdb to the early 2020s). The library was obtained by the immunoSEQ multiplex PCR assay. The clones in this table, taken by TCRdb from immuneACCESS, are in-frame only. Not every clone is retained; where verified, under half of the shortfall comes from an unresolved V gene, and the cause of the rest is unknown. The table for this sample lists roughly 250,000 clones; about 89% of them were counted only once. Around a tenth of the sample rests with the top ten. Sequenced sample: peripheral blood. The receptors stem from a man aged 40-55 years who had recovered from COVID-19.

V is TRBV3-1 (or the pseudogene TRBV3-2) and J is TRBJ2-7; D call uncertain. The CDR3 is 13 residues long. Trimming left V 3 bases short and J 3 bases short, with 9 bases between. Germline V gene lookup returns CDR1 LGHDT and CDR2 YNNKEL (reference sequence). DNA for the CDR3: TGTGCCAGCAGCCAGGCAGGCCTCTACGAGCAGTACTTC. Amino acid sequence: CASSQAGLYEQYF.

V and J are TRBV7-6 and TRBJ2-1, with a tentative D call TRBD2 (5 bases). Germline-derived CDR1 and CDR2 are SGHVS and FNYEAQ. V gave up 4 bases and J gave up 2 bases, with 18 bases separating them. The CDR3 spans 17 residues. CDR3 bases: TGTGCCAGCAGCTCCTCTGGTGGGAGTCCCACCTACAATGAGCAGTTCTTC. The encoded protein is CASSSSGGSPTYNEQFF.

This clone occurred a few times. CDR3 amino acids: CASSPPGQGIDGYTF. The CDR3 bases are TGTGCCAGCTCACCACCGGGACAGGGTATTGATGGCTACACCTTC. This chain joins TRBV18 and TRBJ1-2; the match to TRBD1 covers 9 bases. The CDR3 is 15 residues long. CDR1 is KGHSH and CDR2 is LQKENI in the germline V gene. V lost 0 bases and J lost 6; bases outside the gene matches: 5. The variable domain in full, with the rest retrieved from reference TRBV18 and TRBJ1-2, is NAGVMQNPRHLVRRRGQEARLRCSPMKGHSHVYWYRQLPEEGLKFMVYLQKENIIDESGMPKERFSAEFPKEGPSILRIQQVVRGDSAAYFCASSPPGQGIDGYTFGSGTRLTVV.

This clone showed up just once. The V and J genes are TRBV7-8 and TRBJ1-3, with D hard to call. Trimming stripped 4 bases from V and 2 bases from J, with 6 bases between. This CDR3 contains 13 residues. The germline gives CDR1 SGHVS, CDR2 FQNEAQ. The CDR3 spells CASSSTAGNTIYF. CDR3 DNA: TGTGCCAGCAGCTCTACAGCTGGAAACACCATATATTTT.

This clone came up once. The V call is TRBV27, the J call TRBJ2-7, with 8 bases that match TRBD2. Germline loops: CDR1 MNHEY, CDR2 SMNVEV (reference sequence). CDR3 length: 15 amino acids. The V segment lost 2 bases and the J segment 3 bases; nucleotides outside the gene matches: 6. For the CDR3, the DNA is TGTGCCAGCAGTTTAGGAGCGGGGGCAAACTACGAGCAGTACTTC. Translation: CASSLGAGANYEQYF.

Only a few counts were recorded for this clone. V usage is TRBV5-6 and J usage is TRBJ2-7; 13 nucleotides agree with TRBD2. The V and J ends lost 2 bases and 4 bases, in that order; junction bases with no gene match: 3. The CDR3 extends over 15 amino acids. The germline V gene encodes CDR1 SGHDT and CDR2 YYEEEE. CDR3 residues: CASSLTGLAGYEQYF. In DNA form, the CDR3 reads TGTGCCAGCAGCTTAACGGGACTAGCGGGGTACGAGCAGTACTTC. The full variable domain, completed using reference TRBV5-6 and TRBJ2-7, is DAGVTQSPTHLIKTRGQQVTLRCSPKSGHDTVSWYQQALGQGPQFIFQYYEEEERQRGNFPDRFSGHQFPNYSSELNVNALLLGDSALYLCASSLTGLAGYEQYFGPGTRLTVT.

The V gene is TRBV19, the J gene TRBJ1-1; no firm D call. CDR1 is LNHDA, CDR2 SQIVND, per germline (reference sequence). This CDR3 spans 13 amino acids. V lost 4 bases and J lost 3, with 9 bases in between. Here the CDR3 DNA reads TGTGCCAGTAGTAGGTTACAAGACACTGAAGCTTTCTTT. It translates to CASSRLQDTEAFF.

This chain joins TRBV27 and TRBJ2-2; no definite D call. CDR1 MNHEY and CDR2 SMNVEV come from the germline V gene (reference sequence). The CDR3 length is 15 residues. Trimming shortened V by 3 bases and J by 8 bases, and 16 bases separated the two germline ends. CDR3 sequence: CASSFLTPSAGELFF. DNA of the CDR3: TGTGCCAGCAGTTTCCTGACTCCCTCGGCTGGGGAGCTGTTTTTT.

The chain recombines TRBV7-2 with TRBJ2-6, with 7 bases that match TRBD2. Per the germline V gene, CDR1 is SGHTA and CDR2 is FQGNSA. The CDR3 length is 17 residues. The V segment lost 5 bases and the J segment 1 base; nucleotides outside the gene matches: 8. The CDR3 DNA reads as TGTGCCAGCAGCCCCATCGGGGGGTCATCTGGGGCCAACGTCCTGACTTTC. This sequence encodes CASSPIGGSSGANVLTF.

CDR3 DNA sequence: TGTGCCAGCACCTCGGGGTACGACCAGCCCCAGCATTTT. The encoded protein is CASTSGYDQPQHF. This chain joins TRBV7-2 and TRBJ1-5; D unclear. The CDR3 totals 13 residues. The germline gives CDR1 SGHTA, CDR2 FQGNSA. V was pared by 7 bases and J by 7 bases, with 14 bases between.

This clone appeared a single time. V and J are TRBV19 and TRBJ1-2; no firm D call. Germline V CDR1 and CDR2: LNHDA, SQIVND (reference sequence). This CDR3 region has 17 residues. Trimming removed 6 bases from V and 8 bases from J, with 28 bases in between. CDR3 nucleotide sequence: TGTGCCAGTAGCCGATTTCTTGGCGGGGAGGTTCCTATCGGCTACACCTTC. Residues: CASSRFLGGEVPIGYTF.

This chain uses TRBV7-2 with TRBJ2-7; 7 bases align to TRBD2. Per the germline V gene, CDR1 is SGHTA and CDR2 is FQGNSA. The CDR3 loop spans 14 amino acids. V trimming: 1 base; J trimming: 2 bases; junction bases outside the gene matches: 2. The CDR3, as DNA: TGTGCCAGCAGCTTAGGACTAGCAGCCTACGAGCAGTACTTC. This encodes CASSLGLAAYEQYF.

The CDR3: CSVRTSGDIQYF. The DNA for the CDR3 is TGCAGCGTTCGGACTAGCGGGGACATTCAGTACTTC. V usage is TRBV29-1 and J usage is TRBJ2-4; TRBD2 matches at 12 bases. The J segment lost 8 bases and the V segment lost 5 bases, leaving 1 base of the junction unmatched. Germline-derived CDR1 and CDR2 are SQVTM and ANQGSEA. The CDR3 sequence is 12 residues long.

The gene calls are TRBV24-1 and TRBJ2-2; 8 bases fit TRBD1. The germline V gene encodes CDR1 KGHDR and CDR2 SFDVKD. The CDR3 is 17 residues long. V was pared by 3 bases and J by 6 bases, with 11 bases of the junction left unmatched. CDR3 loop: CATSDGPRQGFPGELFF. In DNA, the CDR3 is TGTGCCACCAGTGATGGTCCTCGACAGGGGTTCCCCGGGGAGCTGTTTTTT.

The genes are TRBV19 and TRBJ1-1, with 10 nucleotides matching TRBD1. Germline trimming cut 5 bases from V and 3 bases from J; bases unmatched to any gene: 6. Germline CDR1 LNHDA, CDR2 SQIVND (reference sequence). This CDR3 contains 15 residues. CDR3 amino acids: CASSLTGGAYTEAFF. In DNA form, the CDR3 reads TGTGCCAGTAGTTTGACAGGGGGCGCGTACACTGAAGCTTTCTTT.

The rearrangement joins TRBV27 to TRBJ2-1; D call uncertain. Trimming took off 7 bases at V and 3 bases at J, with 10 bases between the two ends. The CDR3 is 13 amino acids. Looked up from germline, CDR1 is MNHEY and CDR2 is SMNVEV (reference sequence). The CDR3 nucleotides are TGTGCCAGCAAAACTGTTAACTACAATGAGCAGTTCTTC. Translating it yields CASKTVNYNEQFF.

This clone was counted between two and nine times. V and J are TRBV3-1 (or the pseudogene TRBV3-2) and TRBJ2-1, with 9 positions matching TRBD1. Germline V CDR1 and CDR2: LGHDT, YNNKEL (reference sequence). V trimming: 9 bases; J trimming: 7 bases; junction bases outside the gene matches: 13. The CDR3 has 15 residues. CDR3 nucleotide sequence: TGTGCCAGTGGACAGGGGTTGGGTTCTCGGAATGAGCAGTTCTTC. Translated, it gives CASGQGLGSRNEQFF.

The rearrangement joins TRBV29-1 to TRBJ2-7, with TRBD2 as a possible D gene (6 bases). The CDR3 length is 12 residues. The ends were cut back, 6 bases at V and 3 bases at J, with 12 bases in the middle. Per germline, CDR1 SQVTM and CDR2 ANQGSEA. The CDR3 sequence is CSVRLGSYEQYF. DNA for the CDR3: TGCAGCGTGAGACTAGGGAGCTACGAGCAGTACTTC.

The chain joins TRBV6-6 to TRBJ1-2; TRBD1 might be the D (6 bases). Germline V CDR1 and CDR2: MNHNY, SVGAGI (reference sequence). The length of the CDR3 is 16 residues. V gave up 5 bases and J gave up 8 bases, with 24 bases separating them. CDR3 sequence: CASSQSLGTRADGYTF. The CDR3 DNA sequence: TGTGCCAGCAGTCAGAGCCTCGGGACAAGGGCCGACGGCTACACCTTC.